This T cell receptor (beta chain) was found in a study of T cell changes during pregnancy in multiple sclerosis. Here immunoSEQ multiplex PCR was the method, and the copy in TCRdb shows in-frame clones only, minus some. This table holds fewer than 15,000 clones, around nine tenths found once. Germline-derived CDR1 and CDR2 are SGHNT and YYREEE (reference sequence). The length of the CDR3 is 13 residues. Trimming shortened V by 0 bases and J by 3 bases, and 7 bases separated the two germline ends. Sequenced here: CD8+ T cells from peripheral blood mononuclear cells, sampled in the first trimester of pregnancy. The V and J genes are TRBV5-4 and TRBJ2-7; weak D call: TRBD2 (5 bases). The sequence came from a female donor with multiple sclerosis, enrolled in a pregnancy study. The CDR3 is CASSLGGFYEQYF. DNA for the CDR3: TGTGCCAGCAGCTTGGGAGGGTTCTACGAGCAGTACTTC.